These 26 T cell receptor beta chains were all obtained from the same sample, sequenced in a study of technical replicates of blood from a handful of donors. Produced via immunoSEQ multiplex PCR; TCRdb's table is partial and in-frame only. The sample holds 60,000 to 90,000 clones, 85% to 95% seen once. Sequences were obtained from T cells isolated from PBMCs. Receptors originate from a human donor in good health.

The chain recombines TRBV5-4 with TRBJ1-3, with 11 bases aligning to TRBD1. Germline CDR1 reads SGHNT; CDR2 reads YYREEE (reference sequence). The CDR3 is 16 amino acids. V lost 5 bases to trimming and J lost 0 bases; unmatched junction nucleotides: 4. The CDR3 sequence is CASSGDRGASGNTIYF. The CDR3 DNA reads as TGTGCCAGCAGTGGGGACAGGGGGGCCTCTGGAAACACCATATATTTT.

This CDR3 is CASSLDYLQPQHF. DNA for the CDR3: TGTGCCAGCAGCTTGGATTATCTGCAGCCCCAGCATTTT. The V call is TRBV5-5, the J call TRBJ1-5; D gene ambiguous. CDR3 length equals 13 residues. V was cut by 0 bases and J by 7 bases, with 8 bases left in between. Germline V gene lookup returns CDR1 SGHKS and CDR2 YYEKEE (reference sequence).

In DNA form, the CDR3 reads TGTGCCAGCAGCCCGGGACAGGGTGAGCAGTTCTTC. Its translation: CASSPGQGEQFF. The rearrangement links TRBV4-2 to TRBJ2-1, with 9 bases aligning to TRBD1. Germline loops: CDR1 LGHNA, CDR2 YNFKEQ. The J segment lost 9 bases and the V segment lost 4 bases, leaving 1 base of the junction unmatched. The CDR3 runs 12 residues.

CDR3 in amino acids: CAWSVSGVYNEQFF. CDR3 nucleotide sequence: TGTGCCTGGAGTGTTAGCGGGGTATACAATGAGCAGTTCTTC. J is TRBJ2-1 and V is TRBV30; TRBD2 matches 8 bases. The J segment lost 4 bases and the V segment lost 0 bases, leaving 2 bases of the junction unmatched. This CDR3 comprises 14 residues. Per the germline V gene, CDR1 is GTSNPN and CDR2 is SVGIG (reference sequence).

V gene TRBV19 combines with J gene TRBJ2-2; possible D gene TRBD1, 6 bases. Germline V gene sequence: CDR1 LNHDA, CDR2 SQIVND (reference sequence). V was cut by 7 bases and J by 8 bases, with 8 bases left in between. The CDR3 runs 11 residues. The CDR3 spells CASTDRGELFF. CDR3 nucleotide sequence: TGTGCCAGTACCGACAGGGGGGAGCTGTTTTTT.

The J gene is TRBJ1-2, the V gene TRBV6-5, with D unclear. Per germline, CDR1 MNHEY and CDR2 SVGAGI. The CDR3 is 14 residues long. V gave up 6 bases and J gave up 4 bases, with 15 bases separating them. CDR3 in amino acids: CASSRSGGGYGYTF. DNA of the CDR3: TGTGCCAGCAGCCGCTCGGGAGGCGGCTATGGCTACACCTTC.

The chain has TRBV19 and TRBJ1-5, with D uncertain. CDR1 is LNHDA, CDR2 SQIVND, per germline (reference sequence). The CDR3 totals 12 residues. V lost 7 bases, J lost 7 bases, and 11 bases lay in between. The CDR3 sequence: CASNEGRQPQHF. In DNA form, the CDR3 reads TGTGCCAGTAACGAGGGTCGCCAGCCCCAGCATTTT.

This rearrangement joins TRBV6-5 to TRBJ2-7, with D perhaps TRBD2 (5 bases). The V gene's germline CDR1 is MNHEY and CDR2 SVGAGI. The CDR3 has 13 residues. With 0 bases removed from V and 3 bases from J, the gap between germline ends came to 6 bases. The CDR3, as DNA: TGTGCCAGCAGTTACTCGGCGGGCTACGAGCAGTACTTC. Protein: CASSYSAGYEQYF.

V is TRBV14 and J is TRBJ1-1; perhaps TRBD1 as D (5 bases). The ends were cut back, 5 bases at V and 4 bases at J, with 17 bases in the middle. This CDR3 is built from 15 residues. Looked up from germline, CDR1 is SGHDN and CDR2 is FVKESK. The CDR3 region is CASSLRQRLGTEAFF. The CDR3 DNA is TGTGCCAGCAGCTTAAGACAGAGGCTTGGCACTGAAGCTTTCTTT.

The chain employs TRBV9 and TRBJ2-1, with D maybe TRBD2 (6 bases). The CDR3 has 12 amino acids. Germline CDR1 and CDR2: SGDLS and YYNGEE. V was cut by 7 bases and J by 6 bases, with 11 bases left in between. The CDR3 here is CASARDSNEQFF. DNA for the CDR3: TGTGCCAGCGCGCGGGATAGCAATGAGCAGTTCTTC.

This clone occurred once. The V and J genes are TRBV27 and TRBJ1-1, with 8 bases that match TRBD1. J lost 5 bases, V lost 7 bases, and 6 bases had no gene match. CDR1 is MNHEY and CDR2 is SMNVEV in the germline V gene (reference sequence). The CDR3 has 13 residues. The CDR3 region has the DNA TGTGCCAGCAAAACAGGGGGTGGGACTGAAGCTTTCTTT. This codes for CASKTGGGTEAFF.

This clone came up once. The chain carries TRBV6-6 and TRBJ1-5; TRBD1 aligns across 12 bases. The CDR3 is made up of 16 amino acids. Germline V gives CDR1 MNHNY, CDR2 SVGAGI (reference sequence). V dropped 3 bases and J dropped 6; count of bases not matched to a gene: 6. In DNA, the CDR3 is TGTGCCAGCAGTTATAGGGACAGGGGGCTCGGTCAGCCCCAGCATTTT. Translation: CASSYRDRGLGQPQHF.

This chain links TRBV18 with TRBJ1-1; the D is unclear. The CDR3 has 14 amino acids. The ends were cut back, 3 bases at V and 5 bases at J, with 13 bases in the middle. Germline CDR1 KGHSH, CDR2 LQKENI. This CDR3 is CASSPKKLQTEAFF. CDR3 DNA sequence: TGTGCCAGCTCACCGAAGAAGCTCCAAACTGAAGCTTTCTTT.

The chain employs TRBV14 and TRBJ1-2, with 8 bases identical to TRBD1. With 1 base clipped from V and 5 bases from J, the junction kept 6 bases outside the gene matches. The germline V gene encodes CDR1 SGHDN and CDR2 FVKESK. The CDR3 totals 15 residues. In nucleotides, the CDR3 is TGTGCCAGCAGCCAAGGTGGGACAGGACGTTATGGCTACACCTTC. Its translation: CASSQGGTGRYGYTF.

The chain has TRBV6-5 and TRBJ1-1; D might be TRBD1 (6 bases). Between the trimmed V and J ends, which lost 7 bases and 6 bases, there was a span of 18 bases. This CDR3 is 14 amino acids long. CDR1 is MNHEY, CDR2 SVGAGI, per germline. Written as DNA, the CDR3 is TGTGCCAGCACACGGGGGGCGCTTGGGGCTGAAGCTTTCTTT. Translated: CASTRGALGAEAFF.

V usage is TRBV5-3 and J usage is TRBJ1-4; D remains ambiguous. TRBV5-3 belongs to the ORF category, with a function that is uncertain. The germline V and J ends were trimmed by 1 base and 8 bases, with 12 bases remaining between them. The CDR3 length is 14 residues. CDR3 region: CARSLRSPLEKLFF. The CDR3 DNA is TGTGCCAGAAGCTTGCGGTCACCTTTGGAAAAACTGTTTTTT.

This clone has just one count. The V call is TRBV30, the J call TRBJ1-2; 8 nucleotides agree with TRBD1. The CDR3 length is 13 residues. Germline values: CDR1 GTSNPN, CDR2 SVGIG (reference sequence). CDR3 region: CAAPTRGLIGYTF. The DNA of the CDR3 is TGTGCTGCACCAACCAGGGGGCTTATTGGCTACACCTTC.

The gene calls are TRBV10-3 and TRBJ2-1; D unresolved. V gave up 0 bases and J gave up 2 bases, with 8 bases separating them. The germline CDR1 and CDR2 sequences are ENHRY and SYGVKD. The CDR3 sequence is 15 residues long. The DNA for the CDR3 is TGTGCCATCAGTGAGTCTACAGCTACCTACAATGAGCAGTTCTTC. Its protein product is CAISESTATYNEQFF.

The chain uses TRBV11-2 and TRBJ1-5; possibly TRBD1 for D (5 bases). V dropped 5 bases and J dropped 7 bases, with 18 bases sitting between them. CDR1 and CDR2 (germline): SGHAT, FQNNGV. The CDR3 length is 15 residues. The DNA of the CDR3 is TGTGCCAGCAGCCCCTCCGGGCAGGGAGGGCAGCCCCAGCATTTT. It is translated as CASSPSGQGGQPQHF.

This chain links TRBV11-2 with TRBJ1-1; D possibly corresponds to TRBD1 (6 bases). Germline CDR1 SGHAT, CDR2 FQNNGV. V was clipped by 3 bases and J by 1 base, with 9 bases between them. This CDR3 spans 14 amino acids. The CDR3 DNA sequence: TGTGCCAGCAGCTTTACGACAGGGAACACTGAAGCTTTCTTT. It is translated as CASSFTTGNTEAFF.

J is TRBJ2-5 and V is TRBV4-1, with D perhaps TRBD2 (6 bases). The CDR3 runs to 16 residues. Germline CDR1 MGHRA, CDR2 YSYEKL. The germline V and J ends were trimmed by 5 bases and 0 bases, with 16 bases remaining between them. CDR3 bases: TGCGCCAGCAGCTTACCTCTAGCGCCCTACCAAGAGACCCAGTACTTC. It translates to CASSLPLAPYQETQYF.

J is TRBJ2-7 and V is TRBV7-2, with 8 bases aligning to TRBD1. The CDR3 length is 15 residues. Germline V CDR1 and CDR2: SGHTA, FQGNSA. With V trimmed by 4 bases and J by 2 bases, 7 bases remained unmatched. The CDR3 bases are TGTGCCAGCAGCTCCAGTCCGACAGGGGCCTACGAGCAGTACTTC. This gives the protein CASSSSPTGAYEQYF.

V gene TRBV9 combines with J gene TRBJ2-7; weak D call: TRBD2 (5 bases). The V end lost 4 bases, the J end lost 2 bases, and 16 bases lay between the germline ends. The CDR3 has 15 residues. Germline CDR1 and CDR2: SGDLS and YYNGEE. DNA for the CDR3: TGTGCCAGCAGCAGCGGACCCGAGGCGGCCTACGAGCAGTACTTC. Encoded protein: CASSSGPEAAYEQYF.

The genes are TRBV19 and TRBJ2-3; D unclear. Per the germline V gene, CDR1 is LNHDA and CDR2 is SQIVND (reference sequence). This CDR3 region has 12 residues. V was cut by 6 bases and J by 0 bases, with 4 bases left in between. The chain's CDR3 is CASSLSTDTQYF. The CDR3 DNA follows: TGTGCCAGTAGCCTTAGCACAGATACGCAGTATTTT.

The rearrangement joins TRBV6-6 to TRBJ2-7, with 8 bases fitting TRBD2. J gave up 2 bases and V 3 bases, and 9 bases lay outside the gene matches. This CDR3 spans 16 amino acids. CDR1 and CDR2 from the germline V gene are MNHNY and SVGAGI (reference sequence). In DNA, the CDR3 is TGTGCCAGCAGTTATAGCCCATCGGGGGGGGCCTACGAGCAGTACTTC. This translates into CASSYSPSGGAYEQYF.

The gene calls are TRBV6-5 and TRBJ1-2; D is unclear. Between the trimmed V and J ends, which lost 6 bases and 0 bases, there was a span of 8 bases. The CDR3 is made up of 13 amino acids. Germline V lookup: CDR1 MNHEY, CDR2 SVGAGI. CDR3 in amino acids: CASSPNTNYGYTF. The CDR3, as DNA: TGTGCCAGCAGCCCGAACACTAACTATGGCTACACCTTC.